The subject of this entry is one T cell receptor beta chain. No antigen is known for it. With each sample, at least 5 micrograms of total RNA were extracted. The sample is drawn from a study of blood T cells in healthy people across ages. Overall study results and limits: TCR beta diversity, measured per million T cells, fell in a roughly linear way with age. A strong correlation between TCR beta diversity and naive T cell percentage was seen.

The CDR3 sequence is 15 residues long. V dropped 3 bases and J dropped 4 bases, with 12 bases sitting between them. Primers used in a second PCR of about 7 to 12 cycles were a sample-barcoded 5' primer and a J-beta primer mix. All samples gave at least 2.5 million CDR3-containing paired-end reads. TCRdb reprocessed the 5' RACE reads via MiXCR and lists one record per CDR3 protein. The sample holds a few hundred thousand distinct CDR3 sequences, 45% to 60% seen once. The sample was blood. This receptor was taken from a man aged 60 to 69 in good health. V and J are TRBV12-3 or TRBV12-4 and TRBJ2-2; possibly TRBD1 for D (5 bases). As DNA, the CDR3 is TGTGCCAGCAGTTTTCCAGGGCTACTCACCGGGGAGCTGTTTTTT. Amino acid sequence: CASSFPGLLTGELFF.